This T cell receptor beta chain came from a study of T cell repertoires in cytomegalovirus infection. MiXCR was run by TCRdb on the reads, yielding one entry per CDR3 protein. The sample has about 890,000 distinct CDR3 sequences, approximately 32% seen once; the top ten hold roughly an eighth. This clonotype showed up many times. Its antigen is as yet unknown. This receptor was identified in a human donor in good health (CMV status not recorded). Some clones in this sample may be carry-over from other donors' samples. This sample comprised cultured CD8+ T cells from PBMCs, obtained from culture after CMV antigen stimulation.

CDR3 in amino acids: CASSSTDFNYGYTF. The CDR3 DNA is TGTGCCAGCAGCTCGACAGATTTCAACTATGGCTACACCTTC. The genes are TRBV7-2 and TRBJ1-2; maybe TRBD1 (5 bases). Germline V gene lookup returns CDR1 SGHTA and CDR2 FQGNSA. The CDR3 covers 14 residues. Trimming left V 4 bases short and J 2 bases short, with 11 bases between.